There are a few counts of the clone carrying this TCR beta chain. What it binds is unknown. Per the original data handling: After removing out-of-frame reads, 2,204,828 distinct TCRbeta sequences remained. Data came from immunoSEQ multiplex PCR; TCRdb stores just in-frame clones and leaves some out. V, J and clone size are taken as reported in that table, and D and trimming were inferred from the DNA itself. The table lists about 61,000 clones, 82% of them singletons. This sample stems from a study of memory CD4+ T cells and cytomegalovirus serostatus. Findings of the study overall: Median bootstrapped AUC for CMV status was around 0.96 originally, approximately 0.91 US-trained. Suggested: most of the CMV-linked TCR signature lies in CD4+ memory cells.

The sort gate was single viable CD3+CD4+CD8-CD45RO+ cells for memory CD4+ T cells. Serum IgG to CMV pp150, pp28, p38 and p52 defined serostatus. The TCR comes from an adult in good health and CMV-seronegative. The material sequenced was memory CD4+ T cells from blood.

The CDR3 spells CASKSLFQGYGYTF. In nucleotides, the CDR3 is TGTGCCAGCAAATCCCTATTCCAGGGTTATGGCTACACCTTC. The rearrangement joins TRBV27 to TRBJ1-2, with D perhaps TRBD1 (5 bases). The germline V gene encodes CDR1 MNHEY and CDR2 SMNVEV (reference sequence). The V gene lost 7 bases and the J gene lost 5 bases, with 17 bases spanning the gap. There are 14 residues in the CDR3.